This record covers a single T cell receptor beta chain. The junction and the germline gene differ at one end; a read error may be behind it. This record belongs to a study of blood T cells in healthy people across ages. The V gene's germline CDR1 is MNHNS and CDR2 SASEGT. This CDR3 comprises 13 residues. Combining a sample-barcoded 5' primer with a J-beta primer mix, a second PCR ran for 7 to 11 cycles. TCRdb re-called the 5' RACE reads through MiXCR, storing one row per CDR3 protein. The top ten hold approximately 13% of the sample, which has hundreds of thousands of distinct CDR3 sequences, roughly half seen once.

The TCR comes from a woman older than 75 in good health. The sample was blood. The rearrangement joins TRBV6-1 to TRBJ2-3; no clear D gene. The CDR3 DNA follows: TGTGCCAGCAGGGGCTTTGTCACAGAGACGCAGTATTTT. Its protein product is CASRGFVTETQYF.